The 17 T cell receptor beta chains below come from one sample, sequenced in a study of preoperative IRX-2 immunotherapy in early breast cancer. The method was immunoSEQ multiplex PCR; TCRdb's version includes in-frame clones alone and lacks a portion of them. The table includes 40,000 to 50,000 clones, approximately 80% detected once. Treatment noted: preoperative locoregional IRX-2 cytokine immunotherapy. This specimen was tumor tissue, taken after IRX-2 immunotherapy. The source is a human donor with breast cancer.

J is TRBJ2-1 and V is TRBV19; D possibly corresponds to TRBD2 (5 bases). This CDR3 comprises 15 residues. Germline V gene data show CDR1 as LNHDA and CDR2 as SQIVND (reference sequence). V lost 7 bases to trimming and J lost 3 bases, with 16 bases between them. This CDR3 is CASTGSGENYNEQFF. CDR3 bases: TGTGCCAGTACGGGCAGCGGAGAAAACTACAATGAGCAGTTCTTC. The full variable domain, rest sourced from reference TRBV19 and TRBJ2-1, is DGGITQSPKYLFRKEGQNVTLSCEQNLNHDAMYWYRQDPGQGLRLIYYSQIVNDFQKGDIAEGYSVSREKKESFPLTVTSAQKNPTAFYLCASTGSGENYNEQFFGPGTRLTVL.

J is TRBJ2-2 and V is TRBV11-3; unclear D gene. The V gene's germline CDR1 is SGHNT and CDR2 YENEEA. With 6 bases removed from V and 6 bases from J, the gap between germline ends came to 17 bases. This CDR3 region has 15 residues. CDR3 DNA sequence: TGTGCCAGCAGTTTTTCCCTTAATCGGCCCGGGGAGCTGTTTTTT. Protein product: CASSFSLNRPGELFF.

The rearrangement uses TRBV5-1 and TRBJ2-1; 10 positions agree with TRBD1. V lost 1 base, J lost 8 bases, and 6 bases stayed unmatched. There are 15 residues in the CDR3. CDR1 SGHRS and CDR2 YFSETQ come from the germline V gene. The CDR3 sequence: CASSLWGQGTDEQFF. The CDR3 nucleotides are TGCGCCAGCAGCTTGTGGGGACAGGGGACCGATGAGCAGTTCTTC.

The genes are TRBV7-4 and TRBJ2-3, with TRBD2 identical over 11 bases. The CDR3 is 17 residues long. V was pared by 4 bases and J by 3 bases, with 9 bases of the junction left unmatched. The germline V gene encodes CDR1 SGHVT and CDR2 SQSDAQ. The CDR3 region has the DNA TGTGCCAGCAGCTCTGACACTAGCGGGAGCCCGACAGATACGCAGTATTTT. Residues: CASSSDTSGSPTDTQYF. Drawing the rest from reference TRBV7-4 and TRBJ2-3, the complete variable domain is GAGVSQSPRYKVAKRGRDVALRCDSISGHVTLYWYRQTLGQGSEVLTYSQSDAQRDKSGRPSGRFSAERPERSVSTLKIQRTEQGDSAVYLCASSSDTSGSPTDTQYFGPGTRLTVL.

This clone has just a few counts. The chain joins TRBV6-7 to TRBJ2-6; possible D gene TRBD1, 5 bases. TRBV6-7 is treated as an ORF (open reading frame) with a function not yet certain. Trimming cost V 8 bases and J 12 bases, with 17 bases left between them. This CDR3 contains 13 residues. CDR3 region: CASEGDRASVLTF. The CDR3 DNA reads TGTGCCAGCGAAGGAGACAGAGCATCCGTCCTGACTTTC.

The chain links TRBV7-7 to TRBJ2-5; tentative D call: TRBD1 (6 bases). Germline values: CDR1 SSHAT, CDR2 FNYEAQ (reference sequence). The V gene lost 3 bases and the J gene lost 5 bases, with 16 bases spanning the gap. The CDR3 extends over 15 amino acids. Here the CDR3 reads CASSLAGTMVETQYF. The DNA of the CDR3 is TGTGCCAGCAGCTTGGCAGGGACAATGGTGGAGACCCAGTACTTC.

The CDR3 region has the DNA TGTGCCAGCAGCTTACAGGGAGACACTGAAGCTTTCTTT. Translation gives CASSLQGDTEAFF. The V and J genes are TRBV7-4 and TRBJ1-1; D might be TRBD1 (5 bases). CDR3 length: 13 amino acids. Germline CDR1 reads SGHVT; CDR2 reads SQSDAQ. Trimming took 2 bases from V and 3 from J, leaving 7 bases between them.

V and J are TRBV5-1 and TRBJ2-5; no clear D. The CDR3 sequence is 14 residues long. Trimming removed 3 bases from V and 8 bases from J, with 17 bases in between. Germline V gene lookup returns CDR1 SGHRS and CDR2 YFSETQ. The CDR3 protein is CASSYDVAVATQYF. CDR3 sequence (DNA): TGCGCCAGCAGCTATGATGTGGCGGTGGCCACCCAGTACTTC.

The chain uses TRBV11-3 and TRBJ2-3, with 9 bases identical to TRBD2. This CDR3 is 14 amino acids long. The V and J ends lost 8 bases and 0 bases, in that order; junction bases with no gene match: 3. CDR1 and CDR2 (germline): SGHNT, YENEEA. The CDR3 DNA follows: TGTGCCAGCTCGACTAGCGGTAGCACAGATACGCAGTATTTT. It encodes CASSTSGSTDTQYF. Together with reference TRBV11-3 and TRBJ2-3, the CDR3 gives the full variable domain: EAGVVQSPRYKIIEKKQPVAFWCNPISGHNTLYWYLQNLGQGPELLIRYENEEAVDDSQLPKDRFSAERLKGVDSTLKIQPAELGDSAVYLCASSTSGSTDTQYFGPGTRLTVL.

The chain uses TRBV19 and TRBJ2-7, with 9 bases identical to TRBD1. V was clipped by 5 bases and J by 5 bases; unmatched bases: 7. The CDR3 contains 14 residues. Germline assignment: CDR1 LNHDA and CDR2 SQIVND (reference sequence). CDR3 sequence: CASSVGQGFNEQYF. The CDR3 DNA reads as TGTGCCAGTAGTGTAGGACAGGGGTTCAACGAGCAGTACTTC.

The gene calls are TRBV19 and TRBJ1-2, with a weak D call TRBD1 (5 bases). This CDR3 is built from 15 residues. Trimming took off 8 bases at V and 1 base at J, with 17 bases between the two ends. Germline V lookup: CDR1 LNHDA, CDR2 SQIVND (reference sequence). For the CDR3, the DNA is TGTGCCAGTCGGGACGAGGTTTTTAGTAACTATGGCTACACCTTC. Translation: CASRDEVFSNYGYTF.

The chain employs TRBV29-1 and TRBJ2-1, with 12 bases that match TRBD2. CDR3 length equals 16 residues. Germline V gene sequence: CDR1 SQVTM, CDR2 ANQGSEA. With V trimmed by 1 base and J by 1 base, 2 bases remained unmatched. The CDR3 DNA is TGCAGCGTTGAAGGACTAGCGGGGGTGTCCTACAATGAGCAGTTCTTC. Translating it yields CSVEGLAGVSYNEQFF.

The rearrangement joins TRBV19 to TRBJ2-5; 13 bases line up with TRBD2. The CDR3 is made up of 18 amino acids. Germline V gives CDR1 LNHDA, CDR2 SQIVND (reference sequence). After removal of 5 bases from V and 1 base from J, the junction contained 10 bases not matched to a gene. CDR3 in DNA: TGTGCCAGTAGTTATCTAGGACTAGCGGGAGTCGGCCAAGAGACCCAGTACTTC. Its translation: CASSYLGLAGVGQETQYF.

The CDR3 region has the DNA TGCGCCAGCAGCAGGACGGTTGCGTCTGGAACTAATGAAAAACTGTTTTTT. It yields the protein CASSRTVASGTNEKLFF. The gene calls are TRBV5-1 and TRBJ1-4; no reliable D call. Trimming took 4 bases from V and 1 from J, leaving 17 bases between them. Per germline, CDR1 SGHRS and CDR2 YFSETQ. This CDR3 contains 17 residues.

CDR3 protein: CASSQVQGPYEQYF. DNA of the CDR3: TGTGCCAGCAGCCAAGTCCAGGGCCCCTACGAGCAGTACTTC. The chain recombines TRBV14 with TRBJ2-7; TRBD1 is a possible D gene (5 bases). Germline CDR1 and CDR2: SGHDN and FVKESK. Trimming stripped 1 base from V and 2 bases from J, with 9 bases between. The CDR3 contains 14 residues.

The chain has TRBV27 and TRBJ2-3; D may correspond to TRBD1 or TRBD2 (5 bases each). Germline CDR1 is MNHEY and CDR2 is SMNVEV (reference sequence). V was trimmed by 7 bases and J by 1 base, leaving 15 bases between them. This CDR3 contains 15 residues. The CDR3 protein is CASKTGTSRTDTQYF. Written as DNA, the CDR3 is TGTGCCAGCAAGACGGGGACGAGCCGCACAGATACGCAGTATTTT.

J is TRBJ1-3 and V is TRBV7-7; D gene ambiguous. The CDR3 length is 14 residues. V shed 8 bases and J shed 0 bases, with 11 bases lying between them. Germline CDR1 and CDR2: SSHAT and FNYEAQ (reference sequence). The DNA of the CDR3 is TGTGCCAGCCCCATTCAGGACTCTGGAAACACCATATATTTT. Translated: CASPIQDSGNTIYF. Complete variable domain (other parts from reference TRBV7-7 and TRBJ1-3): GAGVSQSPRYKVTKRGQDVTLRCDPISSHATLYWYQQALGQGPEFLTYFNYEAQPDKSGLPSDRFSAERPEGSISTLTIQRTEQRDSAMYRCASPIQDSGNTIYFGEGSWLTVV.